This TCR beta chain was retrieved from a study of shared clonotypes between healthy human individuals. To note about this clone: Its target is unknown.

Profiling relied on immunoSEQ multiplex PCR, and the TCRdb table lists in-frame clones only, not all of them. The table has 1.4 million or so clones, less than 99% seen once. The CDR3 is 18 amino acids. Germline V CDR1 and CDR2: SGHRS, YFSETQ. The V gene end was trimmed by 5 bases and the J gene end by 8 bases; junction bases not matched to a gene: 24. Nashville, Tennessee was home to all donors, who were Caucasian adults. The investigators split CD4+ cells into a CD45RA+ naive subset and a CD45RA-negative memory subset. Study-wide findings and caveats: Though the depth was large, rarefaction showed that sorted-subset sequencing was incomplete.

The receptor was derived from a man aged 25 to 40 in good health. The sequenced sample was naive CD4+ T cells sorted from blood. The subset here: CD45RA+ positively selected. V usage is TRBV5-1 and J usage is TRBJ2-7, with TRBD1 matching over 8 bases. The CDR3 reads CASRARDRPEGGYWKQYF. The CDR3 bases are TGCGCCAGCAGGGCCCGGGACAGGCCTGAGGGCGGGTACTGGAAGCAGTACTTC.